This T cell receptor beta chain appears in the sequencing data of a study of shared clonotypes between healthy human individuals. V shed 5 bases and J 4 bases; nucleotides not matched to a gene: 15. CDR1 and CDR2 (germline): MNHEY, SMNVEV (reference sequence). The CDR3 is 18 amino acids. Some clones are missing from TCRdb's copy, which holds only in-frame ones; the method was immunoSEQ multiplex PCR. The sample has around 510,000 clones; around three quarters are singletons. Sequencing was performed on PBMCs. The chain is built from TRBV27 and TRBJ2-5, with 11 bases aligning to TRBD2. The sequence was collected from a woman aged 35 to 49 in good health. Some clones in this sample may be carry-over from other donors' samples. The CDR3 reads CASSPRVAGGPSGETQYF. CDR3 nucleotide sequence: TGTGCCAGCAGTCCCCGGGTAGCGGGAGGGCCGAGCGGAGAGACCCAGTACTTC.